Described below is a single T cell receptor beta chain sequence and its context. There is no known antigen for this receptor. No qualities accompany the bases; no much larger clone lies one base away. This specimen's time point label, interpreted: baseline before oral tofacitinib. Lesional scalp punch biopsies and peripheral blood were obtained from alopecia areata patients. PBMCs were isolated by density centrifugation and stained for CD3, CD4 and CD8, after which CD4+ and CD8+ T cells were sorted on a FACSAria. V lost 4 bases and J lost 4 bases; the stretch between them is 10 bases long. In the germline V gene, CDR1 corresponds to SQVTM and CDR2 to ANQGSEA. The CDR3 numbers 12 residues from cysteine through phenylalanine. CDR3 DNA only is kept here, 36 bases in frame from base 1. These data belong to a study of CD8+ T cells in alopecia areata (dated by TCRdb to between 2018 and 2020). Regarding the research as a whole: The treated patients, all with moderate-to-severe alopecia areata, were enrolled in an open-label pilot trial of oral tofacitinib given at 5 to 10 mg twice daily. High-throughput TCRbeta sequencing was used to examine T cell clonal expansion in alopecia areata in both the C3H/HeJ mouse model and human patients. Scalp clonality was compared among normal scalp (n=4), patchy alopecia areata scalp (n=8), and alopecia totalis/universalis scalp (n=8). Biopsies were taken from tofacitinib-treated patients at baseline and at 4 and 24 weeks of treatment, and a later scalp biopsy was taken in several of the tofacitinib-treated patients. Scalp tissue and sorted CD4+ and CD8+ peripheral blood T cells from patchy and totalis/universalis alopecia areata patients and from healthy controls were covered by human TCRbeta sequencing. Patients stayed on tofacitinib for 6 to 18 months and then had 6 months of follow-up off drug so that delayed response and recurrence could be assessed. RNA was obtained with the PAXgene miRNA kit for fixed scalp, the miRNeasy kit for PBMCs, and the RNeasy kit for mouse skin. TCRbeta CDR3 regions were amplified by immunoSEQ multiplex PCR using 35 Vbeta forward and 13 Jbeta reverse primers. The investigation overall reported the following: Scalp TCR repertoire analysis is complicated because resident alphabeta T cells in normal human skin are also sequenced, whereas mouse skin is dominated by gammadelta T cells. Shared TCR sequences between patients were less evident than in mice, which may be partly attributable to HLA diversity in the patient population. Higher clonality and more expanded CD8+ clones were observed in lesional scalp than in normal scalp, particularly in alopecia totalis/universalis, a finding suggestive of antigenic drive.

The library came from the immunoSEQ multiplex PCR assay. RNA was extracted from all samples and reverse transcribed into cDNA as template for TCR sequencing. First-strand cDNA was synthesized using SuperScript III with a 2:1 mix of oligo-dT and random hexamers. Amplification bias was assessed with a synthetic immune receptor repertoire, and residual bias was removed computationally. The authors processed their data as follows. Raw reads were preprocessed for error removal, and CDR3 was defined according to IMGT conventions as running from the conserved cysteine to phenylalanine. Clonality was computed by normalizing Shannon entropy by log2 of the number of productive unique TCRs and subtracting the result from 1. Whether each scalp clone was CD4 or CD8 was inferred by checking scalp TCRbeta sequences against the CD4 and CD8 repertoires from sorted blood. As stored in TCRdb, this immuneACCESS dataset retains in-frame rearrangements with V and J assigned. A fraction of the clones does not appear; measured against another copy, unresolved V genes explain less than half of the discrepancy, and the remainder lacks a known reason. That table gives V, J and clone size, and the DNA gave D and trimming. The table for this sample lists about 130,000 clones; about 60% of them were counted only once. In total, the top ten clones hold approximately 6.5% of the sample.

The TCR was taken from a human donor with alopecia areata. Here the chain combines TRBV29-1 and TRBJ1-2; possibly the D gene is TRBD1, per 6 matching bases. This material consisted of CD4+ T cells sorted from blood, taken at week 0. The DNA sequence follows: TGCAGCGTTGTAGGACAGTCCTATGGCTACACCTTC. It translates to CSVVGQSYGYTF.